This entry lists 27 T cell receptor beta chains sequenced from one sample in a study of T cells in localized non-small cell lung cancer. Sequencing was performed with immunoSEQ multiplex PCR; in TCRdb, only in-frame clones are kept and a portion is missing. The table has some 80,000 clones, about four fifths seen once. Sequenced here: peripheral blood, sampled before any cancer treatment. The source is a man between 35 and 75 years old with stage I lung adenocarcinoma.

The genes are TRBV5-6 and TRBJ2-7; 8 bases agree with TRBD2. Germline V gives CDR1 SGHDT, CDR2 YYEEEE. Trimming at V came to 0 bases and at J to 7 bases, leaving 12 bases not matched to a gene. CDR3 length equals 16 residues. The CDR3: CASSLVSSGGFREQYF. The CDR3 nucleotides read TGTGCCAGCAGCTTGGTATCCAGCGGGGGTTTCAGAGAGCAGTACTTC.

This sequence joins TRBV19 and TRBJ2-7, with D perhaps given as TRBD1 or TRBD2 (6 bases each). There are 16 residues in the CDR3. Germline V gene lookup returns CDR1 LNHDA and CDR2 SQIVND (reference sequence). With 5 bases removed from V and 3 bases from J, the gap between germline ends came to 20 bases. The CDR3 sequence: CASSPLGGSRHYEQYF. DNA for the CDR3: TGTGCCAGTAGTCCCCTGGGGGGCTCAAGGCACTACGAGCAGTACTTC.

CDR3 loop: CASSKFSASSYNEQFF. CDR3 nucleotide sequence: TGTGCCAGTAGCAAATTCTCGGCTAGCTCCTACAATGAGCAGTTCTTC. The chain joins TRBV19 to TRBJ2-1, with D uncertain. Germline V lookup: CDR1 LNHDA, CDR2 SQIVND (reference sequence). This CDR3 contains 16 residues. V lost 6 bases and J lost 0, with 15 bases in between.

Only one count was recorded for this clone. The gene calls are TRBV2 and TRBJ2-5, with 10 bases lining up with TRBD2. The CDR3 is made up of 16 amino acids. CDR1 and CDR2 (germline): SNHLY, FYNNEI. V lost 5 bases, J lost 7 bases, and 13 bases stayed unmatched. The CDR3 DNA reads TGTGCCAGCAGTCAGTCCGGAACTAGCGGGATGGTGACCCAGTACTTC. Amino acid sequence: CASSQSGTSGMVTQYF.

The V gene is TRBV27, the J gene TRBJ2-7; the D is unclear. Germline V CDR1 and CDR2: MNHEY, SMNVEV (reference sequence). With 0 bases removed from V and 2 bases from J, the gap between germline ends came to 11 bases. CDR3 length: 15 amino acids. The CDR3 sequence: CASSLSPVPTYEQYF. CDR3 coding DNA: TGTGCCAGCAGTTTATCGCCGGTTCCAACCTACGAGCAGTACTTC.

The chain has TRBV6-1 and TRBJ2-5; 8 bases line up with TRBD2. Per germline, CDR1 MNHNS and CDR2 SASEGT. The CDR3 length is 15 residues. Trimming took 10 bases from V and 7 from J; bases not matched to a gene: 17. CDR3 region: CATFSPSSGLGTQYF. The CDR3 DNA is TGTGCCACCTTCTCCCCCTCTAGCGGGCTGGGGACCCAGTACTTC.

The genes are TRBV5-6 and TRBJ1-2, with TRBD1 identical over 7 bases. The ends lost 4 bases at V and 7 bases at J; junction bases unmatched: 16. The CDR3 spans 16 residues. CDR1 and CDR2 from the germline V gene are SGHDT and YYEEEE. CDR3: CASSTGDSASVIGYTF. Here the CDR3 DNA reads TGTGCCAGCAGCACCGGGGACAGCGCATCCGTTATTGGCTACACCTTC.

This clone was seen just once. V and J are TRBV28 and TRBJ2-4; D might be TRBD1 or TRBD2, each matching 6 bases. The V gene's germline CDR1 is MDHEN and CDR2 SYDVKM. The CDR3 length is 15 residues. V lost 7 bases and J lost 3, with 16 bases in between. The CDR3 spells CASIDRGAGKNIQYF. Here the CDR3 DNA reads TGTGCCAGCATTGATAGGGGGGCAGGCAAAAACATTCAGTACTTC.

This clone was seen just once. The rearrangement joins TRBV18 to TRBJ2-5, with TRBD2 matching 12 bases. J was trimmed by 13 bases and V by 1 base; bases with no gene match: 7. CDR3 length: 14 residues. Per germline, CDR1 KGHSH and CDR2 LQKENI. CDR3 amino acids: CASSPQTSGGLTYF. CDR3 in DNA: TGTGCCAGCTCACCACAGACTAGCGGGGGCCTAACGTACTTC. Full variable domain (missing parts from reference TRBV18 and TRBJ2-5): NAGVMQNPRHLVRRRGQEARLRCSPMKGHSHVYWYRQLPEEGLKFMVYLQKENIIDESGMPKERFSAEFPKEGPSILRIQQVVRGDSAAYFCASSPQTSGGLTYFGPGTRLLVL.

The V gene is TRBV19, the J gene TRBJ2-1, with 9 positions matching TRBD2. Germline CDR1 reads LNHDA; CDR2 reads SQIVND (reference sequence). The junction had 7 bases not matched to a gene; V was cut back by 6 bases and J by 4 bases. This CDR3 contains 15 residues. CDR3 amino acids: CASRGWREGYNEQFF. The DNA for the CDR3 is TGTGCCAGTAGGGGGTGGCGGGAGGGTTACAATGAGCAGTTCTTC.

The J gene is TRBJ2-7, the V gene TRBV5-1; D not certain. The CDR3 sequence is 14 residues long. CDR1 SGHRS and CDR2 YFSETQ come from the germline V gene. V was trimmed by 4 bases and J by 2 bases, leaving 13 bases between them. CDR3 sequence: CASSSEVGTYEQYF. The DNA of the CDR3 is TGCGCCAGCAGCAGCGAAGTGGGGACCTACGAGCAGTACTTC.

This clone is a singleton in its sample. The CDR3: CASSFEPSGQPQHF. Here the CDR3 DNA reads TGCGCCAGCAGCTTCGAGCCCAGCGGACAGCCCCAGCATTTT. This rearrangement joins TRBV5-1 to TRBJ1-5; D not resolved. CDR1 SGHRS and CDR2 YFSETQ come from the germline V gene. Deletions cut 2 bases from V and 7 bases from J, with 13 bases between. This CDR3 comprises 14 residues. The whole variable domain, remainder taken from reference TRBV5-1 and TRBJ1-5, is KAGVTQTPRYLIKTRGQQVTLSCSPISGHRSVSWYQQTPGQGLQFLFEYFSETQRNKGNFPGRFSGRQFSNSRSEMNVSTLELGDSALYLCASSFEPSGQPQHFGDGTRLSIL.

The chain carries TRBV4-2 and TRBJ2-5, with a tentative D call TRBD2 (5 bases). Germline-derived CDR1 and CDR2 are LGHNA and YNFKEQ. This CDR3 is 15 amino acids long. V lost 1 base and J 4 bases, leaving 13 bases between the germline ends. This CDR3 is CASSQASSGPETQYF. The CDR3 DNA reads TGTGCCAGCAGCCAAGCGTCAAGCGGTCCAGAGACCCAGTACTTC.

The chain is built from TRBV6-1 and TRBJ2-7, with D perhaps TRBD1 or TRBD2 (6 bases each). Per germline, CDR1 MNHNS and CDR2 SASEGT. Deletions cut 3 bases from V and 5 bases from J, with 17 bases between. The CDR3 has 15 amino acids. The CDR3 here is CASSDLAQGRNEQYF. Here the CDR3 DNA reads TGTGCCAGCAGTGACTTGGCTCAGGGGAGGAACGAGCAGTACTTC.

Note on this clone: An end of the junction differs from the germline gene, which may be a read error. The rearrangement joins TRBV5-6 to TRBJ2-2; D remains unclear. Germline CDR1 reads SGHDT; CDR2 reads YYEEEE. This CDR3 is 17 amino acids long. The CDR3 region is CASSLEIGSWSTEELFF. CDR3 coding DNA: TGTGCCAGCAGCTTGGAGATAGGTTCCTGGAGCACCGAGGAGCTGTTTTTT.

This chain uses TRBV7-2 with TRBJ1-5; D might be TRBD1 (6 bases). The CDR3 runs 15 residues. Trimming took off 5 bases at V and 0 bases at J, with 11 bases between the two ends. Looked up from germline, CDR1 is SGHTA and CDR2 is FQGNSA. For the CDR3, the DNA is TGTGCCAGCAGCCAACAGACAGGTAGCAATCAGCCCCAGCATTTT. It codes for CASSQQTGSNQPQHF. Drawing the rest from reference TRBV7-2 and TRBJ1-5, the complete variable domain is GAGVSQSPSNKVTEKGKDVELRCDPISGHTALYWYRQSLGQGLEFLIYFQGNSAPDKSGLPSDRFSAERTGGSVSTLTIQRTQQEDSAVYLCASSQQTGSNQPQHFGDGTRLSIL.

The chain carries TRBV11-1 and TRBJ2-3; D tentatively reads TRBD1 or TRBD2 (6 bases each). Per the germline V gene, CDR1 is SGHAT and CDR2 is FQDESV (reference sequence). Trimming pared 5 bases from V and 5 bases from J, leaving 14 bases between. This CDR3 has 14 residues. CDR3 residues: CASSKGGFGDTQYF. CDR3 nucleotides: TGTGCCAGCAGCAAGGGGGGTTTTGGAGATACGCAGTATTTT.

The CDR3 reads CASSEQGAANEKLFF. As DNA, the CDR3 is TGTGCCAGTAGTGAGCAGGGGGCTGCTAATGAAAAACTGTTTTTT. The V call is TRBV19, the J call TRBJ1-4, with 8 bases that match TRBD1. Germline V gene lookup returns CDR1 LNHDA and CDR2 SQIVND (reference sequence). Trimming cost V 5 bases and J 3 bases; bases outside gene matches: 5. The CDR3 sequence is 15 residues long.

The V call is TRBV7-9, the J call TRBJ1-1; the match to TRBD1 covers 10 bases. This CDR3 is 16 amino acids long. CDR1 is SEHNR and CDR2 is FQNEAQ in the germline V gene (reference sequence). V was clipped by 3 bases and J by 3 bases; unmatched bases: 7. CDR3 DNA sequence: TGTGCCAGCAGCTTCGACAGGGGGCTGGGGGACACTGAAGCTTTCTTT. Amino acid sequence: CASSFDRGLGDTEAFF.

The CDR3 nucleotides read TGCAGCGTTGAGGGGGCCGCCGGGGGCTACACCTTC. Translation: CSVEGAAGGYTF. V usage is TRBV29-1 and J usage is TRBJ1-2; possible D gene TRBD1, 6 bases. The CDR3 is 12 amino acids. Germline CDR1 SQVTM, CDR2 ANQGSEA. V lost 3 bases to trimming and J lost 8 bases, with 13 bases between them.

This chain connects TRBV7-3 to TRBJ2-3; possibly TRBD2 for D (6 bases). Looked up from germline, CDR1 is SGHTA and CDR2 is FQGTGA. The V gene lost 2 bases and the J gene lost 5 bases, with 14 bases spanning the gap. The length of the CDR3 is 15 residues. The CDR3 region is CASSLLAGSVDTQYF. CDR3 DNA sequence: TGTGCCAGCAGCTTACTGGCCGGGAGCGTAGATACGCAGTATTTT.

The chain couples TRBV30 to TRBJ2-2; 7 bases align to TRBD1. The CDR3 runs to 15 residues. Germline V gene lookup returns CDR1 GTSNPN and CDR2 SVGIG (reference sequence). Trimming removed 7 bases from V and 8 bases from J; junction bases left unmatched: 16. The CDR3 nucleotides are TGTGCCTCCCCCCCCCAGACAGGGATTCGAGGGGAGCTGTTTTTT. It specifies CASPPQTGIRGELFF.

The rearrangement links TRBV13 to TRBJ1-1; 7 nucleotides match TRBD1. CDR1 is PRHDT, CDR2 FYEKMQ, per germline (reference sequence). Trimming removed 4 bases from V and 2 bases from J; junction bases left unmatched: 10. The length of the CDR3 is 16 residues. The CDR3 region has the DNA TGTGCCAGCAGCTGGACAGGCTCACTCCCCAACACTGAAGCTTTCTTT. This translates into CASSWTGSLPNTEAFF.

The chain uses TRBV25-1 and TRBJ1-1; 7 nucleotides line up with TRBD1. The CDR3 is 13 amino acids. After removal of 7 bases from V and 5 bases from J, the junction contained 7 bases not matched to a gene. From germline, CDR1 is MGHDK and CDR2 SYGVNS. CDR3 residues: CASTLTRGTEAFF. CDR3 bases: TGTGCCAGCACCTTGACCAGGGGGACTGAAGCTTTCTTT.

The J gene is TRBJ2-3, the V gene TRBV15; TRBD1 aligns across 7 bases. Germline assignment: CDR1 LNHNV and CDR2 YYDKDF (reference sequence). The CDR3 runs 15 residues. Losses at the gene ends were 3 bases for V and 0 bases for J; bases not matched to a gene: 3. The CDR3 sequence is CATSSDRVSTDTQYF. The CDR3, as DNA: TGTGCCACCAGCAGCGACAGGGTCAGCACAGATACGCAGTATTTT.

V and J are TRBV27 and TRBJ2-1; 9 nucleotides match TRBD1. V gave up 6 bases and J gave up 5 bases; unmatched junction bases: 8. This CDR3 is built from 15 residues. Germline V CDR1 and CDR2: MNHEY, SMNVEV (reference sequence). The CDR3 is CASSTLGTGHNEQFF. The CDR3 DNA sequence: TGTGCCAGCAGCACCCTGGGGACAGGGCACAATGAGCAGTTCTTC.

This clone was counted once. The CDR3 DNA reads TGTGCCAGCAGCCCCCACATAGAGCAGTTCTTC. Its translation is CASSPHIEQFF. The chain employs TRBV7-6 and TRBJ2-1; no firm D call. This CDR3 is built from 11 residues. Germline V CDR1 and CDR2: SGHVS, FNYEAQ. Trimming cost V 5 bases and J 10 bases, with 9 bases left between them.